The 9 T cell receptor beta chains below were found in one sample sequenced in a study of T cell responses to AZD1222 COVID-19 vaccine. Sequencing was performed with immunoSEQ multiplex PCR; in TCRdb, only in-frame clones are kept and a portion is missing. The sample shows 160,000 or so clones, about 88% of them seen only once. The material sequenced was peripheral blood, taken on day 0 of AZD1222 vaccination. The source is an adult in good health.

Regarding this clone: Mismatch with germline at one junction end may stem from a read error. V and J are TRBV4-2 and TRBJ1-3; TRBD1 might be the D (6 bases). The CDR3 totals 17 residues. Germline-derived CDR1 and CDR2 are LGHNA and YNFKEQ. The chain's CDR3 is CASSQGLQGLSENTIYF. The CDR3 bases are TGTGCCAGCAGCCAAGGACTACAGGGTCTCTCTGAAAACACCATATATTTT.

The genes are TRBV18 and TRBJ2-7; the D is unclear. V dropped 2 bases and J dropped 1 base, with 9 bases sitting between them. In germline, CDR1 is KGHSH, CDR2 LQKENI. The CDR3 has 14 amino acids. The CDR3: CASSPIPLSYEQYF. In DNA form, the CDR3 reads TGTGCCAGCTCACCAATCCCCTTATCCTACGAGCAGTACTTC.

This clone was seen more than once but under ten times. The rearrangement links TRBV28 to TRBJ2-3; 7 nucleotides line up with TRBD2. Germline-derived CDR1 and CDR2 are MDHEN and SYDVKM. CDR3 length equals 20 residues. V lost 4 bases, J lost 0 bases, and 19 bases stayed unmatched. CDR3 residues: CASSYLRAGETRESTDTQYF. For the CDR3, the DNA is TGTGCCAGCAGTTACTTGCGGGCGGGGGAGACTCGAGAAAGCACAGATACGCAGTATTTT.

By share of the sample, this clone is medium-sized. The chain is built from TRBV6-4 and TRBJ2-3; TRBD2 aligns across 9 bases. The CDR3 totals 16 residues. CDR1 MRHNA and CDR2 SNTAGT come from the germline V gene. The V gene end was trimmed by 2 bases and the J gene end by 2 bases; junction bases not matched to a gene: 5. The CDR3 coding sequence is TGTGCCAGCAGTGACGCCGCGGGGGGGACCACAGATACGCAGTATTTT. Encoded protein: CASSDAAGGTTDTQYF.

The chain has TRBV5-6 and TRBJ2-7; 9 bases align to TRBD2. The junction had 2 bases not matched to a gene; V was cut back by 1 base and J by 0 bases. This CDR3 is built from 15 residues. Germline CDR1 reads SGHDT; CDR2 reads YYEEEE. The CDR3 region has the DNA TGTGCCAGCAGCTTGAGGCGGGGGGGCTCCTACGAGCAGTACTTC. Residues: CASSLRRGGSYEQYF.

CDR3 nucleotide sequence: TGTGCCAGCAGACACCAGGCCTCTGGAAACACCATATATTTT. This sequence encodes CASRHQASGNTIYF. V usage is TRBV7-9 and J usage is TRBJ1-3; D gene ambiguous. Germline values: CDR1 SEHNR, CDR2 FQNEAQ (reference sequence). Between the trimmed V and J ends, which lost 6 bases and 0 bases, there was a span of 9 bases. The CDR3 is 14 residues long.

The chain links TRBV2 to TRBJ1-3; D may be TRBD1 (5 bases). This CDR3 region has 15 residues. Germline CDR1 and CDR2: SNHLY and FYNNEI. V dropped 0 bases and J dropped 6 bases, with 12 bases sitting between them. CDR3 region: CASSEARGVENTIYF. The CDR3 nucleotides read TGTGCCAGCAGTGAAGCGCGAGGGGTTGAAAACACCATATATTTT.

V is TRBV6-2 or TRBV6-3 and J is TRBJ2-7, with D perhaps TRBD2 (5 bases). V dropped 2 bases and J dropped 3 bases, with 11 bases sitting between them. Per the germline V gene, CDR1 is MNHEY and CDR2 is SVGEGT. The CDR3 spans 14 residues. The CDR3, as DNA: TGTGCCAGCAGTTACGCTAGCTCGATCTACGAGCAGTACTTC. As protein: CASSYASSIYEQYF.

The chain carries TRBV7-9 and TRBJ1-3, with D unresolved. Trimming cost V 5 bases and J 2 bases, with 16 bases left between them. Germline V gene data show CDR1 as SEHNR and CDR2 as FQNEAQ (reference sequence). This CDR3 is built from 16 residues. CDR3 loop: CASSQWETRTGNTIYF. CDR3 nucleotides: TGTGCCAGCAGCCAATGGGAGACCCGAACTGGAAACACCATATATTTT.